This T cell receptor (beta chain) originates from a study of blood T cells in healthy people across ages. General study results and limits: CMV status of donors was unknown, possibly confounding expanded clonotype changes. The unsorted PBMCs prevented any conclusive comparison of naive versus antigen-experienced cells.

The second PCR ran roughly 7 to 11 cycles with a sample-barcoded 5' primer and J-beta primers. Researchers report that a template-switch adaptor with 12 random nucleotides tagged each cDNA molecule. Every sample produced at least 2.5 million CDR3-containing paired-end reads. TCRdb reanalysed the 5' RACE reads using MiXCR and keeps one entry per CDR3 protein. The sample records 550,000 to 750,000 distinct CDR3 sequences, approximately 21% being singletons. Looked up from germline, CDR1 is SGDLS and CDR2 is YYNGEE. This CDR3 region has 15 residues. Between the trimmed V and J ends, which lost 3 bases and 5 bases, there was a span of 17 bases. This clonotype was detected a few times. Its antigen remains unknown.

The TCR originated in a man between 65 and 85 years old in good health. This chain joins TRBV9 and TRBJ2-5; TRBD2 is a possible D gene (5 bases). The sequencing sample was made of blood. The CDR3 is CASSAAIGGGETQYF. CDR3 nucleotides: TGTGCCAGCAGCGCCGCTATTGGAGGAGGCGAGACCCAGTACTTC. Full variable domain (outside the CDR3, taken from reference TRBV9 and TRBJ2-5): DSGVTQTPKHLITATGQRVTLRCSPRSGDLSVYWYQQSLDQGLQFLIQYYNGEERAKGNILERFSAQQFPDLHSELNLSSLELGDSALYFCASSAAIGGGETQYFGPGTRLLVL.